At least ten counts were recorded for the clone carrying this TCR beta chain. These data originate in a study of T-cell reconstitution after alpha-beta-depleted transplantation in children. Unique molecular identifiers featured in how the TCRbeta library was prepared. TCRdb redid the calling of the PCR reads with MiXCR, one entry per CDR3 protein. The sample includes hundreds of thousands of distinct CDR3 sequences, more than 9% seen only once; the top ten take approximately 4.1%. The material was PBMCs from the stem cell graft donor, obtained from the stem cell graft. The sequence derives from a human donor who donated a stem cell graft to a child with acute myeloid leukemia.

In nucleotides, the CDR3 is TGTGCCAGCAGCTTAAAAGGGGGTGAAGCTTTCTTT. Translating gives CASSLKGGEAFF. This chain links TRBV7-3 with TRBJ1-1; maybe TRBD1 (6 bases). The CDR3 is made up of 12 amino acids. Germline V gives CDR1 SGHTA, CDR2 FQGTGA. Trimming stripped 1 base from V and 7 bases from J, with 7 bases between.